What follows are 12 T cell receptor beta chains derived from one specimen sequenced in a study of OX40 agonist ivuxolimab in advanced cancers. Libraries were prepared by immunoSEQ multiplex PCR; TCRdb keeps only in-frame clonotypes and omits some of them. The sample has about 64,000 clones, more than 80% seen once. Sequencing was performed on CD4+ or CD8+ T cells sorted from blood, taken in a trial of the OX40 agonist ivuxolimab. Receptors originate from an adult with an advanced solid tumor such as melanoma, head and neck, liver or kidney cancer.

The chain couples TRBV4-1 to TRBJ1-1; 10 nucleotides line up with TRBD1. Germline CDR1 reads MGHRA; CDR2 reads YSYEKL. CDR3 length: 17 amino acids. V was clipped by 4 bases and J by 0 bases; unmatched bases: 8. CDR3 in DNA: TGCGCCAGCAGCCCTATAGGGACAGGGGTTATGAACACTGAAGCTTTCTTT. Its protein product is CASSPIGTGVMNTEAFF.

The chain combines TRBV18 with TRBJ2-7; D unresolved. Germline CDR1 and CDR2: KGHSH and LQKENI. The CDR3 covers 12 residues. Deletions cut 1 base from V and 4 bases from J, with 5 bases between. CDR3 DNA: TGTGCCAGCTCACCACGGGCATACGAGCAGTACTTC. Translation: CASSPRAYEQYF. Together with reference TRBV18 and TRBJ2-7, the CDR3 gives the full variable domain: NAGVMQNPRHLVRRRGQEARLRCSPMKGHSHVYWYRQLPEEGLKFMVYLQKENIIDESGMPKERFSAEFPKEGPSILRIQQVVRGDSAAYFCASSPRAYEQYFGPGTRLTVT.

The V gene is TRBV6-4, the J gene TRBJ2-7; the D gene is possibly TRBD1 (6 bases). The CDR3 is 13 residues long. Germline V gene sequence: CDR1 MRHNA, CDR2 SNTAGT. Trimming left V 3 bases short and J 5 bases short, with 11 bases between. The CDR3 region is CASSEVPGDEQYF. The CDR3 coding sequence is TGTGCCAGCAGTGAGGTGCCAGGGGACGAGCAGTACTTC.

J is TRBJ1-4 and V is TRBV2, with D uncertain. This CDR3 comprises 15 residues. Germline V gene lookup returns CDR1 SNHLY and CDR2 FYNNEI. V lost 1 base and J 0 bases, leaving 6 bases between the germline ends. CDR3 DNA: TGTGCCAGCAGTGAAGTGGCGGCAACTAATGAAAAACTGTTTTTT. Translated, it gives CASSEVAATNEKLFF.

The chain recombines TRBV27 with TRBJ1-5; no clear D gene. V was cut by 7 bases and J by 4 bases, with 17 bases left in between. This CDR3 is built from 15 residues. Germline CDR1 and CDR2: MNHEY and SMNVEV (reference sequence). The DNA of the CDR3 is TGTGCCAGCACCCCGACCCTCGGAGGGAATCAGCCCCAGCATTTT. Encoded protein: CASTPTLGGNQPQHF.

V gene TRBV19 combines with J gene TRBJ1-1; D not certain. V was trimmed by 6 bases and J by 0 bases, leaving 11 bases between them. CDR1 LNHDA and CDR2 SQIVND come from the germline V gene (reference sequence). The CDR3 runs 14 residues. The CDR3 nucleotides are TGTGCCAGTAGGTTAGCACAGCTGAACACTGAAGCTTTCTTT. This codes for CASRLAQLNTEAFF.

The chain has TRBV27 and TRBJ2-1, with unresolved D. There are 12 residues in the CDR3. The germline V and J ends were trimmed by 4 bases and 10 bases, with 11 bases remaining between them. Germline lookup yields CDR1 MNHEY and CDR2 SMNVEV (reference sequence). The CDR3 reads CASSSMGREQFF. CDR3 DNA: TGTGCCAGCAGTTCTATGGGCCGCGAGCAGTTCTTC.

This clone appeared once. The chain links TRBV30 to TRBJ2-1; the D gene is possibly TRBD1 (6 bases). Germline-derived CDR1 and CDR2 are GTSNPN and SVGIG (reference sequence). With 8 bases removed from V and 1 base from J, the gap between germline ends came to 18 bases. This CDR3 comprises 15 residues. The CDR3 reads CAGGQSPFSYNEQFF. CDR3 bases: TGTGCCGGGGGACAAAGCCCTTTTTCCTACAATGAGCAGTTCTTC.

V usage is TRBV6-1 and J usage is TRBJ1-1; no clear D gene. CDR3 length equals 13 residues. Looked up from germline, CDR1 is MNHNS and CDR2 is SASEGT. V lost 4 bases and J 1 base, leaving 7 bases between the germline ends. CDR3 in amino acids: CASSAAGNTEAFF. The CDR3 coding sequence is TGTGCCAGCAGTGCAGCCGGGAACACTGAAGCTTTCTTT.

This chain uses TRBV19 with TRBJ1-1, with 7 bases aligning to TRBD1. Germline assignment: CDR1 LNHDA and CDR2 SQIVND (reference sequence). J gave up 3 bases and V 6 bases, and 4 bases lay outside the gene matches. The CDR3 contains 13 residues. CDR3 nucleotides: TGTGCCAGTAGCCCGACAGGGTACACTGAAGCTTTCTTT. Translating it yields CASSPTGYTEAFF.

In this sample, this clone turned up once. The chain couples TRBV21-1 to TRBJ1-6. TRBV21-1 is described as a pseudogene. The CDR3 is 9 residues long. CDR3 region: CGLNSPLHF. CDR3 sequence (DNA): TGTGGCCTTAATTCACCCCTCCACTTT.

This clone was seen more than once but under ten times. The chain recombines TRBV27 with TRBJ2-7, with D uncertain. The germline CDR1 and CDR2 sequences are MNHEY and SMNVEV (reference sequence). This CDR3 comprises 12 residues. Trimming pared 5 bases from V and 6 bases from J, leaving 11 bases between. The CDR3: CASSTLNFEQYF. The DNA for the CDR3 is TGTGCCAGCAGTACCTTAAACTTCGAGCAGTACTTC.